This is a list of T cell receptor beta chains from one sample in a study of blood T cell repertoires in COVID-19. Assay used: immunoSEQ multiplex PCR; TCRdb lists only in-frame clones, some missing. The profile shows over 45,000 clones, approximately 90% of them singletons. Sequencing was performed on peripheral blood. The origin of the receptors is a man aged 70 or older with acute or convalescent COVID-19. The conserved cysteine and the conserved F or W are not part of the CDR3 here.

v_gene	j_gene	CDR3aa
TRBV5-1	TRBJ2-3	ATGGGSTDTQY
TRBV15	TRBJ1-1	ATSRAPTGVLKAF
TRBV28	TRBJ1-6	ASSNPRGPNSPLH
TRBV7-2	TRBJ1-5	ASSTYSNQPQH
TRBV4-1	TRBJ1-2	ASSPYGLTTGGYT
TRBV5-1	TRBJ1-4	ASSLDQGGEKLF
TRBV29-1	TRBJ2-3	SVEERATSGASTDTQY
TRBV27	TRBJ1-5	ASSLLGQGLLGNQPQH
TRBV18	TRBJ1-1	ASSPPFSTEAF
TRBV19	TRBJ2-3	ASRRTSGGNTQY
TRBV6-5	TRBJ2-5	ATCGLEETQY
TRBV27	TRBJ2-7	ASSLSGGYEQY
TRBV6-4	TRBJ1-6	ASSDSGVQGYNSPLH
TRBV6-2/TRBV6-3	TRBJ2-3	ASSSPRLNTDTQY
TRBV2	TRBJ2-1	ASGQEAPAYNEQF
TRBV6-2/TRBV6-3	TRBJ1-2	ASSAQGGRSGYT
TRBV18	TRBJ2-7	ASSPRTTGEQY
TRBV19	TRBJ1-4	ASSTGQGGEKLF
TRBV20-1	TRBJ2-7	SASDRGEEQY
TRBV6-2/TRBV6-3	TRBJ2-1	ASSQGLAALNEQF
TRBV19	TRBJ2-2	ASRNTGELF
TRBV6-2/TRBV6-3	TRBJ1-5	ASSYGGKQPQH
TRBV18	TRBJ2-7	ASSEAGQGAYEQY
TRBV21-1	TRBJ2-7	ASKGPGQGGTEQY
TRBV11-3	TRBJ1-2	ASSSQGAREEGYGYT
TRBV5-4	TRBJ2-1	ASSSRTSGGAGAYNEQF
TRBV7-9	TRBJ2-1	ASTGSGVREF
TRBV12-3/TRBV12-4	TRBJ1-2	ASSFGGGLIYT
TRBV30	TRBJ1-2	AWSVHWGGGYT
TRBV2	TRBJ1-5	ASTTLPGQFNQPQH
TRBV20-1	TRBJ1-6	SASDHLTDNSPLH
TRBV3-1/TRBV3-2	TRBJ2-7	ASSRRLAGYEQY
TRBV5-4	TRBJ2-1	ASTPGTGGSYNEQF
TRBV3-1/TRBV3-2	TRBJ2-5	ASSQEKTGAGQETQY
TRBV4-3	TRBJ1-6	ASSQEGWTGFNSPLH
TRBV7-3	TRBJ2-2	ATRGLLNTGELF
TRBV4-3	TRBJ1-2	ASSQEGLYYGYT
TRBV10-3	TRBJ1-6	AISARQGESPLH
TRBV7-2	TRBJ2-1	ASSITRVKAANEQF
TRBV5-1	TRBJ1-5	ASSLAGAYNQPQH
TRBV6-5	TRBJ1-2	ASSYTAKHGYT
TRBV7-2	TRBJ1-1	ASSSRRPEAF
TRBV7-2	TRBJ2-3	ASSLDLAGGRRDTQY
TRBV12-5	TRBJ2-7	ASGPPPREGYEQY
TRBV30	TRBJ2-7	AWSGTGSYEQY
TRBV5-1	TRBJ2-3	ASSAPRGLLSSGTQY
TRBV24-1	TRBJ2-1	ATSPSGATEQF
TRBV7-2	TRBJ2-1	ASSLVESSYNEQF
TRBV12-3/TRBV12-4	TRBJ1-2	ASSRDRVQGYT
TRBV5-1	TRBJ1-1	ASSLSRVNTEAF
TRBV11-1	TRBJ1-1	ASSPNWGGEATEAF
TRBV6-2/TRBV6-3	TRBJ2-1	ASSYSYEQF
TRBV20-1	TRBJ2-7	SASSRQGAWEQY
TRBV4-1	TRBJ2-7	ASSTRTGTPYEQY